One and the same sample provided the 5 T cell receptor beta chains below, sequenced in a study of cytomegalovirus exposure and HLA in healthy donors. Profiling relied on immunoSEQ multiplex PCR, and the TCRdb table lists in-frame clones only, not all of them. The table shows 120,000 or so clones, with roughly 90% occurring only once. Specimen: PBMCs. The receptors were gathered from a woman aged 25 to 45 in good health and CMV-seropositive.

The chain employs TRBV9 and TRBJ2-1, with 13 bases matching TRBD2. Per the germline V gene, CDR1 is SGDLS and CDR2 is YYNGEE. The CDR3 contains 16 residues. V lost 4 bases, J lost 5 bases, and 6 bases stayed unmatched. The CDR3 region has the DNA TGTGCCAGCAGCACCGGGGGACTAGCGGGGAACAATGAGCAGTTCTTC. As protein: CASSTGGLAGNNEQFF.

The sample holds one count of this clone. The genes are TRBV4-2 and TRBJ1-4; maybe TRBD1 (6 bases). From germline, CDR1 is LGHNA and CDR2 YNFKEQ. The CDR3 is 16 amino acids. With 5 bases removed from V and 4 bases from J, the gap between germline ends came to 17 bases. CDR3 residues: CASSRTSGTLNEKLFF. The CDR3 nucleotides are TGTGCCAGCAGCAGGACATCCGGGACACTTAATGAAAAACTGTTTTTT.

This chain connects TRBV5-3 to TRBJ2-7; D perhaps matches TRBD1 (6 bases). TRBV5-3 is treated as an ORF (open reading frame) with a function not yet certain. The CDR3 contains 14 residues. Trimming cost V 4 bases and J 5 bases, with 16 bases left between them. The CDR3 is CARSVGRGPHEQYF. CDR3 sequence (DNA): TGTGCCAGAAGCGTTGGCAGGGGTCCCCACGAGCAGTACTTC.

CDR3 region: CASSLRRAGTGELFF. CDR3 DNA: TGTGCCAGCAGCTTACGTAGGGCGGGCACCGGGGAGCTGTTTTTT. The V gene is TRBV7-3, the J gene TRBJ2-2; D might be TRBD2 (5 bases). Germline CDR1 SGHTA, CDR2 FQGTGA. V lost 2 bases, J lost 4 bases, and 11 bases lay in between. CDR3 size: 15 residues.

The V and J genes are TRBV9 and TRBJ2-3; possibly TRBD1 for D (6 bases). V lost 4 bases to trimming and J lost 9 bases, with 18 bases between them. From germline, CDR1 is SGDLS and CDR2 YYNGEE. This CDR3 is built from 14 residues. The CDR3 region has the DNA TGTGCCAGCAGCCCGGGGACAAGGGCAGGGACGCAGTATTTT. It codes for CASSPGTRAGTQYF.